Given below is one TCR beta chain in context. This record comes from a study of blood T cell repertoires in COVID-19. Study context: Samples came from the United States, Italy and Spain, spanning acute and convalescent COVID-19. The cDNA or gDNA used as material had been derived from T cells, B-cell-depleted T cells, or PBMCs.

The CDR3 is 14 amino acids. Germline V gene lookup returns CDR1 MDHEN and CDR2 SYDVKM. V shed 6 bases and J 6 bases; nucleotides not matched to a gene: 9. Methods used by the authors: The authors estimated nucleated cell counts from reference gene primer amplification. Only in-frame clones appear in the TCRdb table, and some are missing; sequencing was by immunoSEQ multiplex PCR. V, J and clone size reflect that table, while D and trimming were determined from the DNA. The data contain over 200,000 clones, more than 75% of them singletons. This TCR came from a woman between 45 and 60 years old with acute or convalescent COVID-19. The chain uses TRBV28 and TRBJ2-7; 9 bases are shared with TRBD1. Sequenced material: peripheral blood. The CDR3 region has the DNA TGTGCCAGCAGCTTGGGACAGGGTCAACGCGAGCAGTACTTC. Amino acid sequence: CASSLGQGQREQYF.